A selection of T cell receptor beta chains follows, all from one sample in a study of cytomegalovirus exposure and HLA in healthy donors. This table comes from immunoSEQ multiplex PCR, and its TCRdb copy is limited to in-frame clones, with some not included. The data show about 94,000 clones, about 8% seen once. Sequencing used PBMCs. Every receptor here comes from a man in his forties or fifties in good health and CMV-seronegative. Each CDR3 is given with its conserved first and last residue. The order of the fields is clone size, V gene, D gene, J gene, CDR3 protein, CDR3 DNA. D genes are given only for firm matches. Rows give clone size only sometimes, using once, few, many, or a class for an expanded clone.

.	TRBV5-1	TRBD2	TRBJ2-1	CASSLSLAGTFGYNEQFF	TGCGCCAGCAGCTTGTCCCTAGCGGGGACGTTCGGGTACAATGAGCAGTTCTTC
.	TRBV18	.	TRBJ2-6	CASSPQLGAGANVLTF	TGTGCCAGCTCACCACAGCTAGGGGCTGGGGCCAACGTCCTGACTTTC
.	TRBV4-1	.	TRBJ2-7	CASSQNLARSYEQYF	TGCGCCAGCAGCCAGAATCTAGCGCGAAGCTACGAGCAGTACTTC
few	TRBV7-9	.	TRBJ1-1	CASSLDRAVAFF	TGTGCCAGCAGCTTAGACAGGGCGGTAGCTTTCTTT
.	TRBV30	TRBD2	TRBJ2-5	CAWSVGTIQETQYF	TGTGCCTGGAGTGTAGGGACTATACAAGAGACCCAGTACTTC
.	TRBV30	.	TRBJ2-1	CAWSPRDNEQFF	TGTGCCTGGAGTCCTAGAGACAATGAGCAGTTCTTC
.	TRBV6-5	TRBD1	TRBJ1-2	CASSYNQGGANYGYTF	TGTGCCAGCAGTTATAACCAGGGGGGAGCTAACTATGGCTACACCTTC
.	TRBV29-1	.	TRBJ1-1	CSVREPNTEAFF	TGCAGCGTGAGGGAGCCAAACACTGAAGCTTTCTTT
few	TRBV18	.	TRBJ2-1	CASSSPSDNYNEQFF	TGTGCCAGCTCGAGTCCCTCGGACAACTACAATGAGCAGTTCTTC
few	TRBV27	.	TRBJ1-2	CASSFNPGNNYGYTF	TGTGCCAGCAGTTTTAACCCGGGGAACAACTATGGCTACACCTTC
.	TRBV9	.	TRBJ2-1	CASSVDYFRRDEQFF	TGTGCCAGCAGCGTAGATTATTTTCGGCGGGATGAGCAGTTCTTC
.	TRBV10-3	.	TRBJ1-1	CAILPTPGTEAFF	TGTGCCATCTTGCCCACCCCAGGCACTGAAGCTTTCTTT
few	TRBV7-3	.	TRBJ1-1	CASTDKSEFRGRTEAFF	TGTGCCAGCACCGACAAATCCGAATTTAGGGGTAGAACTGAAGCTTTCTTT
.	TRBV15	.	TRBJ2-5	CATSRDSRIQETQYF	TGTGCCACCAGCAGAGATAGTCGCATCCAAGAGACCCAGTACTTC
few	TRBV4-3	.	TRBJ1-5	CASSQDLDSNQPQHF	TGCGCCAGCAGCCAAGATCTCGACAGTAATCAGCCCCAGCATTTT
few	TRBV5-4	TRBD1	TRBJ2-7	CASTFGQGAFRFPYEQYF	TGTGCCAGCACCTTCGGACAGGGGGCTTTTCGGTTTCCCTACGAGCAGTACTTC
.	TRBV11-2	.	TRBJ2-2	CASSYQGELFF	TGTGCCAGCAGCTATCAAGGGGAGCTGTTTTTT
few	TRBV11-2	.	TRBJ1-1	CASSAHRENTEAFF	TGTGCCAGCAGCGCCCACAGGGAAAACACTGAAGCTTTCTTT
.	TRBV27	.	TRBJ1-1	CASRLQEDLTEAFF	TGTGCCAGTCGTCTTCAGGAGGACCTCACTGAAGCTTTCTTT
few	TRBV28	TRBD2	TRBJ2-7	CASSKLAGGYEQYF	TGTGCCAGCAGCAAACTAGCGGGGGGATACGAGCAGTACTTC